The 19 T cell receptor beta chains given below trace back to one sample, sequenced in a study of blood T cells in healthy people across ages. PCR was performed a second time for roughly 7 to 11 cycles using a sample-barcoded 5' primer and a J-beta primer mix. TCRdb recomputed calls from the 5' RACE reads with MiXCR, one row per CDR3 protein. The data show about 670,000 distinct CDR3 sequences, 40% to 45% seen once. The material sequenced was blood. These receptors all come from a man aged 80 or over in good health.

As concerns this clonotype: This sequence may be a read error, since a much larger clone differs from it by one base. The chain carries TRBV7-2 and TRBJ2-5, with D tentatively TRBD2 (6 bases). Germline CDR1 and CDR2: SGHTA and FQGNSA. CDR3 length: 14 residues. The CDR3 DNA reads as TGTGCCTGCAGCCGTTATAGCGGCCAAGAGACCCAGTACTTC. Protein product: CACSRYSGQETQYF.

The chain has TRBV27 and TRBJ2-7; TRBD2 aligns across 9 bases. Germline V gene data show CDR1 as MNHEY and CDR2 as SMNVEV (reference sequence). The CDR3 is made up of 14 amino acids. The trim removed 5 bases at V and 2 bases at J, leaving 4 bases unmatched. The CDR3 protein is CASSPLAGPYEQYF. Here the CDR3 DNA reads TGTGCCAGCAGTCCGCTAGCGGGGCCCTACGAGCAGTACTTC.

In this sample, this clonotype turned up many times. This chain links TRBV5-1 with TRBJ2-5; 9 nucleotides align to TRBD2. The CDR3 loop spans 17 amino acids. V lost 3 bases and J lost 4; bases outside the gene matches: 13. From germline, CDR1 is SGHRS and CDR2 YFSETQ. In DNA form, the CDR3 reads TGCGCCAGCAGCTCATCCGGGACTAGCTTAGCTCCAGAGACCCAGTACTTC. It is translated as CASSSSGTSLAPETQYF.

With regard to this clonotype: A read error is possible here, since a much larger clone lies one base away. V is TRBV4-3 and J is TRBJ1-2; the D is unclear. Germline CDR1 LGHNA, CDR2 YSLEER. This CDR3 is built from 14 residues. This CDR3 reads CASNQDPGDYGYTF. CDR3 DNA sequence: TGCGCCAGCAACCAAGATCCTGGAGACTATGGCTACACCTTC.

This clonotype was counted only a few times. The chain is built from TRBV5-4 and TRBJ2-7, with 11 positions matching TRBD2. The CDR3 length is 14 residues. Unmatched junction bases numbered 3, after V lost 4 bases and J lost 3 bases. From germline, CDR1 is SGHNT and CDR2 YYREEE (reference sequence). The DNA of the CDR3 is TGTGCCAGCAGCCATAGCGGGAGGGGCTACGAGCAGTACTTC. Its translation is CASSHSGRGYEQYF.

In this sample, this clonotype turned up a few times. This chain uses TRBV29-1 with TRBJ2-5, with D unclear. Germline CDR1 is SQVTM and CDR2 is ANQGSEA. Trimming cost V 1 base and J 4 bases, with 19 bases left between them. The CDR3 extends over 16 amino acids. CDR3 nucleotide sequence: TGCAGCGTTGAAGTTATGGTGGGCTTAGCTTTAGAGACCCAGTACTTC. This encodes CSVEVMVGLALETQYF.

In this sample, this clonotype turned up a few times. The CDR3 spells CASSPSSGREGYTF. In DNA, the CDR3 is TGTGCCAGCTCACCATCTAGCGGCCGTGAAGGCTACACCTTC. This rearrangement joins TRBV18 to TRBJ1-2; the D is unclear. The CDR3 spans 14 residues. Germline CDR1 and CDR2: KGHSH and LQKENI. V was trimmed by 2 bases and J by 8 bases, leaving 15 bases between them.

V gene TRBV7-9 combines with J gene TRBJ1-4; D might be TRBD1 (5 bases). This CDR3 has 15 residues. Trimming took 4 bases from V and 7 from J, leaving 16 bases between them. The germline gives CDR1 SEHNR, CDR2 FQNEAQ (reference sequence). CDR3 DNA sequence: TGTGCCAGCAGCTACGGGGACCGGAGGGGTGAAAAACTGTTTTTT. Its protein product is CASSYGDRRGEKLFF.

This clonotype was seen a handful of times. The chain recombines TRBV27 with TRBJ2-7, with 7 bases fitting TRBD2. Germline lookup yields CDR1 MNHEY and CDR2 SMNVEV (reference sequence). The CDR3 has 15 amino acids. After removal of 7 bases from V and 2 bases from J, the junction contained 11 bases not matched to a gene. In DNA form, the CDR3 reads TGTGCCAGCATGAGGAGCCGGGCGGGAGCCTACGAGCAGTACTTC. This gives the protein CASMRSRAGAYEQYF.

This clonotype was seen more than once but under ten times. The V and J genes are TRBV2 and TRBJ2-3; 8 bases agree with TRBD2. The germline CDR1 and CDR2 sequences are SNHLY and FYNNEI. Trimming cost V 5 bases and J 10 bases; bases outside gene matches: 2. The CDR3 loop spans 11 amino acids. CDR3 bases: TGTGCCAGCAGTCAGACTAGCGCGCAGTATTTT. Protein sequence: CASSQTSAQYF.

The rearrangement uses TRBV5-1 and TRBJ2-1, with 8 bases lining up with TRBD2. The CDR3 contains 14 residues. The germline V gene has CDR1 SGHRS and CDR2 YFSETQ. J gave up 9 bases and V 5 bases, and 10 bases lay outside the gene matches. The CDR3: CASSVAGPGGEQFF. CDR3 sequence (DNA): TGCGCCAGCAGTGTAGCGGGGCCTGGGGGTGAGCAGTTCTTC.

At least ten counts were recorded for this clonotype. J is TRBJ1-5 and V is TRBV20-1, with D unresolved. The V end lost 6 bases, the J end lost 2 bases, and 11 bases lay between the germline ends. Germline lookup yields CDR1 DFQATT and CDR2 SNEGSKA (reference sequence). This CDR3 comprises 13 residues. CDR3 coding DNA: TGCAGTGCAGTTAAGGCGGGCAATCAGCCCCAGCATTTT. Translated: CSAVKAGNQPQHF.

The chain uses TRBV5-6 and TRBJ2-7, with D tentatively TRBD2 (6 bases). The length of the CDR3 is 14 residues. CDR1 is SGHDT and CDR2 is YYEEEE in the germline V gene. Trimming took 4 bases from V and 2 from J, leaving 13 bases between them. The CDR3 region has the DNA TGTGCCAGCAGCCACCGGGGGAAAACCTACGAGCAGTACTTC. Protein product: CASSHRGKTYEQYF.

This clonotype was detected only once. V is TRBV14 and J is TRBJ2-5; 12 nucleotides match TRBD2. Per germline, CDR1 SGHDN and CDR2 FVKESK. The CDR3 contains 16 residues. The trim removed 1 base at V and 5 bases at J, leaving 5 bases unmatched. CDR3 protein: CASSQALAGGSETQYF. In DNA, the CDR3 is TGTGCCAGCAGCCAAGCCCTAGCGGGGGGGTCGGAGACCCAGTACTTC.

The sample holds a few counts of this clonotype. The chain has TRBV20-1 and TRBJ2-3; TRBD2 matches at 7 bases. V trimming: 3 bases; J trimming: 2 bases; junction bases outside the gene matches: 8. Germline CDR1 reads DFQATT; CDR2 reads SNEGSKA (reference sequence). The CDR3 totals 15 residues. The CDR3 coding sequence is TGCAGTGCTAGGCCGGCTAGCGGTATCACAGATACGCAGTATTTT. Protein product: CSARPASGITDTQYF.

J is TRBJ2-3 and V is TRBV3-1; 8 bases are a match to TRBD2. Looked up from germline, CDR1 is LGHDT and CDR2 is YNNKEL (reference sequence). The junction had 11 bases not matched to a gene; V was cut back by 4 bases and J by 5 bases. There are 16 residues in the CDR3. The CDR3 here is CASSRVSGGTLDTQYF. The CDR3 nucleotides are TGTGCCAGCAGCCGCGTCTCGGGGGGGACCCTAGATACGCAGTATTTT.

In DNA, the CDR3 is TGTGCCAGCAGCCTCAATCCCGCTATTAGCTCCTACAATGAGCAGTTCTTC. Protein: CASSLNPAISSYNEQFF. The rearrangement joins TRBV7-3 to TRBJ2-1; D is unresolved. V lost 5 bases to trimming and J lost 0 bases, with 17 bases between them. This CDR3 region has 17 residues. Germline V gene sequence: CDR1 SGHTA, CDR2 FQGTGA.

This chain links TRBV7-2 with TRBJ2-5; 7 nucleotides agree with TRBD2. With V trimmed by 1 base and J by 4 bases, 9 bases remained unmatched. Germline CDR1 reads SGHTA; CDR2 reads FQGNSA. CDR3 length equals 16 residues. The CDR3 here is CASSLGRRGSGETQYF. CDR3 nucleotides: TGTGCCAGCAGCTTAGGACGGCGCGGGAGCGGAGAGACCCAGTACTTC.

The chain employs TRBV21-1 and TRBJ2-1; the table's D call TRBD1 went unverified against the DNA. TRBV21-1 is a pseudogene segment. The CDR3 extends over 17 amino acids. The CDR3 DNA reads as TGTGCCAGCAGCAAAAGGGGCTACCGCACATCTTACAATGAGCAGTTCTTC. Encoded protein: CASSKRGYRTSYNEQFF.